What follows are 26 T cell receptor beta chains derived from one specimen sequenced in a study of OX40 agonist ivuxolimab in advanced cancers. Libraries were built with the immunoSEQ multiplex PCR assay. Here the immuneACCESS table is served through TCRdb, limited to in-frame sequences with V and J called. Missing clones are a known gap in these copies; in checked studies unresolved V genes cover under half, and the rest lacks a known reason. This sample lists more than 50,000 clones; approximately 91% were detected once. The top ten hold 10% to 15% of the sample. Sequencing used CD4+ or CD8+ T cells sorted from blood, obtained in a trial of the OX40 agonist ivuxolimab. Receptor source: an adult with an advanced solid tumor such as melanoma, head and neck, liver or kidney cancer.

The chain carries TRBV5-4 and TRBJ2-7, with D unclear. Germline-derived CDR1 and CDR2 are SGHNT and YYREEE (reference sequence). Trimming took 0 bases from V and 5 from J, leaving 9 bases between them. This CDR3 contains 13 residues. CDR3 DNA sequence: TGTGCCAGCAGCTTGGCCCAGTTCAACGAGCAGTACTTC. Its translation: CASSLAQFNEQYF.

The chain has TRBV10-3 and TRBJ2-7; tentatively, D is TRBD1 or TRBD2 (6 bases each). Germline-derived CDR1 and CDR2 are ENHRY and SYGVKD. V lost 11 bases, J lost 6 bases, and 17 bases lay in between. The CDR3 has 12 amino acids. This chain's CDR3 is CAFSRDNIEQYF. CDR3 DNA sequence: TGTGCCTTCTCGCGGGACAATATCGAGCAGTACTTC.

CDR3 DNA sequence: TGTGCCAGCAGTTATGGCGGGGGTTCCTACAATGAGCAGTTCTTC. Translation: CASSYGGGSYNEQFF. This chain links TRBV27 with TRBJ2-1, with TRBD2 matching 7 bases. The V gene end was trimmed by 4 bases and the J gene end by 1 base; junction bases not matched to a gene: 4. CDR1 and CDR2 from the germline V gene are MNHEY and SMNVEV (reference sequence). CDR3 length: 15 amino acids.

The V and J genes are TRBV9 and TRBJ1-5, with D hard to call. The CDR3 is 13 residues long. Germline V gives CDR1 SGDLS, CDR2 YYNGEE. Trimming stripped 5 bases from V and 9 bases from J, with 15 bases between. The CDR3: CASSAWQVGPQHF. CDR3 in DNA: TGTGCCAGCAGTGCGTGGCAGGTGGGGCCCCAGCATTTT.

The chain carries TRBV28 and TRBJ2-7; 10 nucleotides line up with TRBD2. There are 14 residues in the CDR3. Germline V gene lookup returns CDR1 MDHEN and CDR2 SYDVKM. The J segment lost 7 bases and the V segment lost 6 bases, leaving 9 bases of the junction unmatched. CDR3 residues: CASSFPLAGREQYF. The CDR3 DNA reads TGTGCCAGCAGCTTCCCACTAGCGGGGAGAGAGCAGTACTTC.

The rearrangement joins TRBV5-5 to TRBJ2-3; 8 bases line up with TRBD1. Germline CDR1 and CDR2: SGHKS and YYEKEE (reference sequence). Unmatched junction bases numbered 5, after V lost 4 bases and J lost 10 bases. CDR3 size: 12 residues. CDR3: CASSPRGRAQYF. The CDR3 nucleotides are TGTGCCAGCAGCCCCAGGGGGCGGGCGCAGTATTTT.

This clone was recorded once. The chain recombines TRBV4-1 with TRBJ1-2; possible D gene TRBD1, 6 bases. Trimming removed 2 bases from V and 4 bases from J, with 11 bases in between. The CDR3 runs to 14 residues. Per the germline V gene, CDR1 is MGHRA and CDR2 is YSYEKL. CDR3 in DNA: TGCGCCAGCAGCCAAAGTTCCAGGGGCTATGGCTACACCTTC. Translation: CASSQSSRGYGYTF.

This rearrangement joins TRBV18 to TRBJ2-7; 16 positions agree with TRBD2. Germline loops: CDR1 KGHSH, CDR2 LQKENI. J was trimmed by 0 bases and V by 6 bases; bases with no gene match: 8. The CDR3 loop spans 18 amino acids. The CDR3 region is CASSSGTSGRAFSYEQYF. The CDR3 nucleotides read TGTGCCAGCTCGTCCGGGACTAGCGGGAGGGCCTTCTCCTACGAGCAGTACTTC.

This clone was seen once. The V and J genes are TRBV6-5 and TRBJ2-3; D gene ambiguous. The germline V gene encodes CDR1 MNHEY and CDR2 SVGAGI. Trimming removed 5 bases at V and 0 bases at J, with 9 bases between. The CDR3 has 14 residues. DNA of the CDR3: TGTGCCAGCAGTCCCGACCTTAGCACAGATACGCAGTATTTT. It yields the protein CASSPDLSTDTQYF.

The rearrangement links TRBV6-6 to TRBJ2-7; a weak D match, TRBD2 (5 bases). Germline V gives CDR1 MNHNY, CDR2 SVGAGI (reference sequence). The CDR3 is made up of 14 amino acids. Trimming took 4 bases from V and 5 from J, leaving 15 bases between them. CDR3 sequence reads: CASSFSGGFDEQYF. CDR3 in DNA: TGTGCCAGCAGTTTCTCTGGAGGTTTCGACGAGCAGTACTTC.

The V call is TRBV7-3, the J call TRBJ2-7; no reliable D call. With 7 bases removed from V and 3 bases from J, the gap between germline ends came to 4 bases. The CDR3 runs to 10 residues. CDR1 SGHTA and CDR2 FQGTGA come from the germline V gene. CDR3 residues: CASTLYEQYF. CDR3 nucleotides: TGTGCCAGCACCCTCTACGAGCAGTACTTC.

The V call is TRBV20-1, the J call TRBJ2-3; D gene ambiguous. CDR1 and CDR2 from the germline V gene are DFQATT and SNEGSKA (reference sequence). The CDR3 is 10 amino acids. V lost 3 bases and J lost 6, with 4 bases in between. CDR3 sequence reads: CSASGDTQYF. DNA of the CDR3: TGCAGTGCTAGCGGTGATACGCAGTATTTT.

The V gene is TRBV4-2, the J gene TRBJ2-3; D is undetermined. The CDR3 has 17 amino acids. With 2 bases removed from V and 2 bases from J, the gap between germline ends came to 17 bases. The germline V gene encodes CDR1 LGHNA and CDR2 YNFKEQ. The CDR3 nucleotides read TGTGCCAGCAGCCAACCTCCCACTCCCCCCAACACAGATACGCAGTATTTT. Its translation: CASSQPPTPPNTDTQYF.

This rearrangement joins TRBV5-4 to TRBJ2-5; D is possibly TRBD2 (5 bases). The DNA end favors TRBJ2-7, so the J call may be wrong. The CDR3 is 14 amino acids. In germline, CDR1 is SGHNT, CDR2 YYREEE (reference sequence). CDR3 nucleotides: TGTGCCAGCAGCTTAAGCCTAGCCTCCTACGAGCAGTACTTC. It encodes CASSLSLASYEQYF.

The gene calls are TRBV11-3 and TRBJ2-3, with D unclear. The germline V gene has CDR1 SGHNT and CDR2 YENEEA. Trimming shortened V by 4 bases and J by 10 bases, and 15 bases separated the two germline ends. The CDR3 is 13 residues long. CDR3 DNA: TGTGCCAGCAGCTCCGATGTCCGAGACCCGCAGTATTTT. Its protein product is CASSSDVRDPQYF.

With regard to this clone: The junction differs from germline at one of its ends, possibly a read error. This chain uses TRBV2 with TRBJ2-5; D not certain. The J call may be faulty, since TRBJ2-7 better matches the DNA end. This CDR3 has 10 amino acids. CDR1 is SNHLY and CDR2 is FYNNEI in the germline V gene. This CDR3 is CASGDYEQYF. CDR3 nucleotide sequence: TGTGCCAGCGGTGACTACGAGCAGTACTTC.

The J gene is TRBJ1-1, the V gene TRBV10-1; 7 bases agree with TRBD1. Germline-derived CDR1 and CDR2 are WNHNN and SYGVQD (reference sequence). The CDR3 extends over 13 amino acids. V lost 10 bases and J lost 1; bases outside the gene matches: 6. CDR3 nucleotides: TGCGCCACTGGACAGGCGACGAACACTGAAGCTTTCTTT. This translates into CATGQATNTEAFF.

J is TRBJ1-2 and V is TRBV7-8; 8 bases are shared with TRBD1. The CDR3 length is 16 residues. Germline CDR1 reads SGHVS; CDR2 reads FQNEAQ. V dropped 5 bases and J dropped 6; count of bases not matched to a gene: 14. The DNA of the CDR3 is TGTGCCAGCAGCCAATCCGCCGGGGACAGGATCGATGGCTACACCTTC. It codes for CASSQSAGDRIDGYTF.

The chain combines TRBV28 with TRBJ2-5, with D possibly called TRBD1 or TRBD2 (6 bases each). The V gene lost 4 bases and the J gene lost 5 bases, with 17 bases spanning the gap. The germline gives CDR1 MDHEN, CDR2 SYDVKM. The CDR3 is 15 residues long. CDR3 sequence: CASSYLSGAGETQYF. CDR3 sequence (DNA): TGTGCCAGCAGTTACCTCTCGGGGGCGGGGGAGACCCAGTACTTC.

The CDR3 loop reads CASSLSLTAAAGSYNSPLHF. CDR3 bases: TGTGCCAGCAGTTTAAGCTTAACAGCGGCGGCCGGGTCCTATAATTCACCCCTCCACTTT. V is TRBV28 and J is TRBJ1-6; no clear D gene. CDR3 length equals 20 residues. V lost 2 bases and J 1 base, leaving 21 bases between the germline ends. From germline, CDR1 is MDHEN and CDR2 SYDVKM.

The chain couples TRBV29-1 to TRBJ1-2; D unresolved. Trimming left V 5 bases short and J 7 bases short, with 11 bases between. The CDR3 runs 11 residues. Germline V lookup: CDR1 SQVTM, CDR2 ANQGSEA. CDR3 in amino acids: CSVLGDRGYTF. DNA for the CDR3: TGCAGCGTTTTGGGAGATCGTGGCTACACCTTC.

V usage is TRBV7-9 and J usage is TRBJ2-7; 11 nucleotides align to TRBD1. The germline V gene encodes CDR1 SEHNR and CDR2 FQNEAQ (reference sequence). CDR3 size: 19 residues. V dropped 5 bases and J dropped 4; count of bases not matched to a gene: 19. CDR3 DNA sequence: TGTGCCAGCAGCCCCCTATTATTTACCGGACAGGGGGCATTGTACGAGCAGTACTTC. It codes for CASSPLLFTGQGALYEQYF.

This chain uses TRBV7-2 with TRBJ2-5, with 10 bases aligning to TRBD2. This CDR3 has 17 residues. With 5 bases clipped from V and 13 bases from J, the junction kept 22 bases outside the gene matches. The germline CDR1 and CDR2 sequences are SGHTA and FQGNSA. CDR3 sequence reads: CASSTYNLAGEGSGSYF. The DNA of the CDR3 is TGTGCCAGCAGCACCTACAATCTAGCGGGAGAGGGTTCGGGGTCGTACTTC.

The gene calls are TRBV15 and TRBJ1-4; 8 bases are shared with TRBD1. The J segment lost 8 bases and the V segment lost 1 base, leaving 3 bases of the junction unmatched. Germline CDR1 and CDR2: LNHNV and YYDKDF (reference sequence). The CDR3 has 14 amino acids. DNA for the CDR3: TGTGCCACCAGCAGAGGGACAGGGCGAGAAAAACTGTTTTTT. It yields the protein CATSRGTGREKLFF.

The rearrangement joins TRBV6-5 to TRBJ1-4, with 8 bases matching TRBD1. CDR1 is MNHEY, CDR2 SVGAGI, per germline. The CDR3 extends over 15 amino acids. V gave up 3 bases and J gave up 8 bases; unmatched junction bases: 8. CDR3 bases: TGTGCCAGCAGTTATCGGACAGGGTTTGGGGAAAAACTGTTTTTT. Translating gives CASSYRTGFGEKLFF.

A word on this clone: One end of the junction fails to match germline, which may point to a read error. The rearrangement joins TRBV6-1 to TRBJ1-2, with D maybe TRBD1 (5 bases). Germline assignment: CDR1 MNHNS and CDR2 SASEGT. This CDR3 has 11 residues. The CDR3 DNA reads TGTGCCAGCAGTTCCCTTGGGGCGATCGTCTTC. Its translation: CASSSLGAIVF.